This T cell receptor beta chain derives from a study of T-cell memory formation after mild COVID-19. Study background: Clusters of TCRs were largely donor specific.

General study results and limits: Clones contracting across day 15 to 85 had a balanced CD4/CD8 profile; later expanding clones leaned CD4+. Unconfirmed was the SARS-CoV-2 specificity of second-wave clones that peaked on day 37. Contracting CD4+ clones lay largely in CM and EM, with CD8+ ones residing in EMRA.

V lost 5 bases to trimming and J lost 2 bases, with 13 bases between them. The CDR3 sequence is 13 residues long. Germline V gene lookup returns CDR1 SQVTM and CDR2 ANQGSEA. Details on this clonotype: Its antigen remains unidentified.

TCRdb redid the calling of the 5' RACE reads with MiXCR, one entry per CDR3 protein. Among roughly 560,000 distinct CDR3 sequences listed, around 20% were seen once. The TCR comes from an adult woman who had mild COVID-19 (a few samples of this study predate the infection). Cell type and time point are not known. J is TRBJ2-7 and V is TRBV29-1; tentative D call: TRBD1 (5 bases). Source material: PBMCs or a T cell subset sorted from them (not recorded which). CDR3 DNA sequence: TGCAGCGTTACCGACAGCTATACCTACGAGCAGTACTTC. It translates to CSVTDSYTYEQYF.